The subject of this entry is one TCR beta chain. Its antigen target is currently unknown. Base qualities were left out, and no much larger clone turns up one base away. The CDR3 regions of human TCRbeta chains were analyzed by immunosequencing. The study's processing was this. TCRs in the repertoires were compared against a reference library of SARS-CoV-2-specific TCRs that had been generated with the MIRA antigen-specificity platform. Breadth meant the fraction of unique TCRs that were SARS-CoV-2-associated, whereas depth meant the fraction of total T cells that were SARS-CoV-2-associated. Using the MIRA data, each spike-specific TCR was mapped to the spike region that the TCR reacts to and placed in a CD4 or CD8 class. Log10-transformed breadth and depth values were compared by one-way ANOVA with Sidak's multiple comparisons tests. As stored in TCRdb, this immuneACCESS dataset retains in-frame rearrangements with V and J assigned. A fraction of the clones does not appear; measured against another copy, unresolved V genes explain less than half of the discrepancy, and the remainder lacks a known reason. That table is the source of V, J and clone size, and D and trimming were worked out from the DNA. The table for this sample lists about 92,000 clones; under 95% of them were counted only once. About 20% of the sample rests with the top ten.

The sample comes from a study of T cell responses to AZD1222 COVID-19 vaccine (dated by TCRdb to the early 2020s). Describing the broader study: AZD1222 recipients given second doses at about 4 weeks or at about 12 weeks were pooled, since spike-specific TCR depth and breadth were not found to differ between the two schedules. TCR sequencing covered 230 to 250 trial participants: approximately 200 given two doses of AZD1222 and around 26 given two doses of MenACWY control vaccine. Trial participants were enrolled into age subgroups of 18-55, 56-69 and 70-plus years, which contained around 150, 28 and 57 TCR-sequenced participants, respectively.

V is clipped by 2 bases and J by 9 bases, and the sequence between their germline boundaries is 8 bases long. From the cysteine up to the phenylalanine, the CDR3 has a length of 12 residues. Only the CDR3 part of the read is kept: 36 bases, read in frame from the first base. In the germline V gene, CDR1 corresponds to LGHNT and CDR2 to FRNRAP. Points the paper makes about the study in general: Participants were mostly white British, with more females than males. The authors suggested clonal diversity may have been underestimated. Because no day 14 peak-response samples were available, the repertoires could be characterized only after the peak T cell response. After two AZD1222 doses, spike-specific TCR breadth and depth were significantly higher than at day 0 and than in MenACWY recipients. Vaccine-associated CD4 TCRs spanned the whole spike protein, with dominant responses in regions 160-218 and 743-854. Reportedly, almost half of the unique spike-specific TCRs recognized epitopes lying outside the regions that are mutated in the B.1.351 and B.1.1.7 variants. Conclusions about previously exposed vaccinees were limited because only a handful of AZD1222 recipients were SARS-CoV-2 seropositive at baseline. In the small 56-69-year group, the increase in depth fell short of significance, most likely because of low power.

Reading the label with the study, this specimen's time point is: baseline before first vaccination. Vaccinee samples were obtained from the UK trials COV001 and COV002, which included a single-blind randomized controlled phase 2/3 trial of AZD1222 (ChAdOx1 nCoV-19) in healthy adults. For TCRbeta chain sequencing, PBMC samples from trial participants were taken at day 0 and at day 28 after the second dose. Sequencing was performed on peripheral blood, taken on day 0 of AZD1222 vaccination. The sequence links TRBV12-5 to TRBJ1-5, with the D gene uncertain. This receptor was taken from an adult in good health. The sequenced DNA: TGTGCTAGTGGTTTGCCCGCCCGGCCCCAGCATTTT. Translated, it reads CASGLPARPQHF.